This T cell receptor beta chain was observed in a study of blood T cell repertoires in COVID-19 (dated by TCRdb to 2020 to 2021). Context from the whole study: Samples from collaborators originated in the United States, Italy and Spain and spanned both the acute and convalescent phases of COVID-19. The sample metadata nearly always contained a de-identified subject ID, COVID-19 status, age in years and sex. The repertoires were released in a freely available public database intended as a resource for research on the immune response to SARS-CoV-2. Deeply sampled blood TCRbeta repertoires from subjects exposed to, actively infected with, or recovered from COVID-19 were included in the dataset. The material from the prospective study consisted of cDNA or gDNA derived from T cells, B-cell-depleted T cells, or PBMCs. Where available, HLA class I and class II types were taken from metadata supplied by the sample provider and were not determined by assay-based typing. Samples were obtained from the ongoing ImmuneRACE study (first 160 participants) and from over 1,000 subjects provided by 6 global collaborators. Points the paper makes about the study in general: The amount of clinical and demographic metadata varied by source and participant and was provided uncurated.

TCRbeta CDR3 regions were amplified from genomic DNA using the immunoSEQ Assay, a bias-controlled multiplex PCR. Per the authors' processing: The number of nucleated cells in each sample was estimated from the amplification of reference gene primers within the assay. To quantify the absolute abundance of each unique TCRbeta CDR3 rearrangement, sequence reads were collapsed and filtered. For each sample, productive Simpson clonality was calculated as the square root of Simpson's diversity index over productive rearrangements. TCRdb holds this immuneACCESS table with in-frame rearrangements only. Some clones are missing; in checked studies, unresolved V genes explain under half, and the rest has no known cause. The D gene and trimming were derived from the DNA, and the V and J assignments and clone size from that table. The sample profile shows 14,000 or so clones; 80% to 85% of them were found once. Together, the top ten hold roughly 9.1% of the sample.

CDR1 and CDR2, per the germline V gene (reference sequence), are MNHNY and SVGAGI. The V and J ends are trimmed by 0 bases and 7 bases, leaving 4 bases between them. Including the terminal cysteine and phenylalanine, the CDR3 comprises 12 residues. Here the CDR3 DNA is all that survives: 36 bases in frame from base 1. Collaborating institutions collected whole blood in K2EDTA tubes following their own protocols. Collaborator samples were shipped for TCRbeta analysis as frozen whole blood, isolated PBMCs, or DNA extracted from either sample type. This clone was seen a handful of times. Its target antigen remains unknown. No clone much larger than this one lies a single base away; base qualities are absent.

This chain joins TRBV6-6 to TRBJ2-1, with the D gene call left open. This TCR was recovered from a human donor in a cohort sampled during active COVID-19. What was sequenced was peripheral blood. The CDR3 here reads CASSYSLNEQFF. The sequence in DNA is TGTGCCAGCAGTTACTCGTTAAATGAGCAGTTCTTC.